The 25 T cell receptor beta chains presented below share a single source sample, sequenced in a study of shared clonotypes between healthy human individuals. Some clones are missing from TCRdb's copy, which holds only in-frame ones; the method was immunoSEQ multiplex PCR. This table has about 550,000 clones, roughly 95% appearing once. Positive CCR7 selection of CD45RO-negative cells yielded the naive CD8 cells, and terminally differentiated effector memory CD45RA+ cells were excluded. Material: naive CD8+ T cells sorted from blood. Receptors were obtained from a woman in her thirties in good health.

V and J are TRBV7-9 and TRBJ2-1; 10 positions agree with TRBD2. Germline V lookup: CDR1 SEHNR, CDR2 FQNEAQ (reference sequence). This CDR3 has 14 residues. The trim removed 4 bases at V and 6 bases at J, leaving 3 bases unmatched. The CDR3 loop is CASSSSSGSNEQFF. CDR3 in DNA: TGTGCCAGCAGCTCCTCTAGCGGGAGCAATGAGCAGTTCTTC.

The table lists this clone with a count of one. The sample holds other DNA sequences that translate to the same CDR3. V is TRBV27 and J is TRBJ2-3; D uncertain. The V gene lost 6 bases and the J gene lost 4 bases, with 8 bases spanning the gap. The V gene's germline CDR1 is MNHEY and CDR2 SMNVEV (reference sequence). This CDR3 is built from 12 residues. The CDR3 here is CASSTGADTQYF. CDR3 nucleotide sequence: TGTGCCAGCAGCACCGGTGCAGATACGCAGTATTTT.

The genes are TRBV28 and TRBJ2-7; 8 bases fit TRBD1. V was clipped by 3 bases and J by 2 bases; unmatched bases: 9. The CDR3 consists of 16 residues. CDR1 and CDR2 (germline): MDHEN, SYDVKM. CDR3 sequence (DNA): TGTGCCAGCAGTTTGGACAGGGCAAGACCTCCCTACGAGCAGTACTTC. It encodes CASSLDRARPPYEQYF.

This sequence joins TRBV4-1 and TRBJ1-3; D gene uncertain. In germline, CDR1 is MGHRA, CDR2 YSYEKL. This CDR3 is 17 amino acids long. V dropped 0 bases and J dropped 0 bases, with 12 bases sitting between them. CDR3 sequence: CASSQDGQRNSGNTIYF. The CDR3 nucleotides are TGCGCCAGCAGCCAAGATGGTCAGCGTAACTCTGGAAACACCATATATTTT.

CDR3: CASSRQGSNQPQHF. DNA for the CDR3: TGTGCCAGCAGCCGACAGGGGAGCAATCAGCCCCAGCATTTT. The rearrangement uses TRBV5-4 and TRBJ1-5; 8 bases are shared with TRBD1. The V gene's germline CDR1 is SGHNT and CDR2 YYREEE (reference sequence). The V and J ends lost 4 bases and 1 base, in that order; junction bases with no gene match: 1. This CDR3 comprises 14 residues.

The rearrangement links TRBV11-2 to TRBJ2-2; maybe TRBD1 (6 bases). Germline loops: CDR1 SGHAT, CDR2 FQNNGV. V lost 5 bases to trimming and J lost 3 bases, with 13 bases between them. The CDR3 has 15 amino acids. The CDR3 sequence is CASSPIRQDTGELFF. The DNA of the CDR3 is TGTGCCAGCAGCCCTATAAGACAGGACACCGGGGAGCTGTTTTTT.

V usage is TRBV29-1 and J usage is TRBJ2-7; D ambiguous. V dropped 0 bases and J dropped 4 bases, with 10 bases sitting between them. Germline CDR1 is SQVTM and CDR2 is ANQGSEA. The CDR3 contains 13 residues. CDR3 protein: CSVEDVGKYEQYF. As DNA, the CDR3 is TGCAGCGTTGAAGATGTGGGAAAGTACGAGCAGTACTTC.

Details on this clone: The germline gene is not matched at one end of the junction; a read error may be the cause. This rearrangement joins TRBV2 to TRBJ2-7; D is possibly TRBD1 or TRBD2 (5 bases each). This CDR3 spans 12 amino acids. Germline V gives CDR1 SNHLY, CDR2 FYNNEI. The CDR3 nucleotides are TGTGCCACACGAGGGACCTCCAACGAGCAGTACTTC. The encoded protein is CATRGTSNEQYF.

The J gene is TRBJ2-2, the V gene TRBV9, with 8 bases aligning to TRBD2. This CDR3 region has 15 residues. Trimming cost V 0 bases and J 7 bases; bases outside gene matches: 5. Per germline, CDR1 SGDLS and CDR2 YYNGEE. CDR3 in amino acids: CASSVVAGSVGELFF. CDR3 nucleotide sequence: TGTGCCAGCAGCGTAGTAGCGGGGTCCGTCGGGGAGCTGTTTTTT.

As regards this clone: The sample has other DNA sequences that encode this CDR3 too. The chain joins TRBV27 to TRBJ1-5; 8 bases map to TRBD1. This CDR3 region has 15 residues. Trimming removed 6 bases from V and 7 bases from J; junction bases left unmatched: 11. From germline, CDR1 is MNHEY and CDR2 SMNVEV (reference sequence). The CDR3 spells CASSPGTGGYQPQHF. The CDR3 DNA sequence: TGTGCCAGCAGCCCCGGTACAGGGGGGTACCAGCCCCAGCATTTT.

The chain couples TRBV4-2 to TRBJ2-7, with 8 bases identical to TRBD2. The CDR3 is 16 residues long. The germline V gene encodes CDR1 LGHNA and CDR2 YNFKEQ. The trim removed 1 base at V and 6 bases at J, leaving 11 bases unmatched. The CDR3 coding sequence is TGTGCCAGCAGCCAAGCTCCCCTTAGCGGGACTTCCGAGCAGTACTTC. This codes for CASSQAPLSGTSEQYF.

This clone has just one count. This chain uses TRBV28 with TRBJ2-7; 12 bases align to TRBD2. V was clipped by 5 bases and J by 4 bases; unmatched bases: 6. The CDR3 is 15 amino acids. From germline, CDR1 is MDHEN and CDR2 SYDVKM. CDR3 region: CASSPGLAGQYEQYF. The CDR3 DNA sequence: TGTGCCAGCAGTCCCGGACTAGCGGGACAGTACGAGCAGTACTTC.

The chain is built from TRBV6-6 and TRBJ2-7, with 7 bases identical to TRBD2. Per germline, CDR1 MNHNY and CDR2 SVGAGI (reference sequence). V shed 2 bases and J 5 bases; nucleotides not matched to a gene: 9. The CDR3 covers 15 residues. The CDR3 nucleotides read TGTGCCAGCAGTTACCCCTTAGCGGGCCGCGACGAGCAGTACTTC. Translated: CASSYPLAGRDEQYF.

A remark on this clone: This specimen includes other DNA sequences encoding the same CDR3. The chain has TRBV4-1 and TRBJ2-5, with TRBD1 identical over 7 bases. The CDR3 covers 13 residues. Germline assignment: CDR1 MGHRA and CDR2 YSYEKL. Unmatched junction bases numbered 2, after V lost 3 bases and J lost 4 bases. This CDR3 is CASSQRQGETQYF. CDR3 bases: TGCGCCAGCAGCCAGCGACAGGGAGAGACCCAGTACTTC.

The chain combines TRBV21-1 with TRBJ1-5. TRBV21-1 has pseudogene status. The CDR3 has 15 residues. The CDR3 sequence is CASSYDQLGDQPQHF. The DNA of the CDR3 is TGTGCCAGCAGCTACGACCAACTAGGAGATCAGCCCCAGCATTTT.

The gene calls are TRBV27 and TRBJ2-1, with a tentative D call TRBD1 (5 bases). Germline CDR1 reads MNHEY; CDR2 reads SMNVEV (reference sequence). Trimming pared 7 bases from V and 1 base from J, leaving 17 bases between. This CDR3 is built from 16 residues. The DNA of the CDR3 is TGTGCCAGCACCTCCTTTTTGGGGCATTCCTACAATGAGCAGTTCTTC. Encoded protein: CASTSFLGHSYNEQFF.

V usage is TRBV28 and J usage is TRBJ1-1, with D tentatively TRBD1 (6 bases). Germline V gives CDR1 MDHEN, CDR2 SYDVKM. Trimming shortened V by 7 bases and J by 3 bases, and 15 bases separated the two germline ends. The CDR3 is made up of 14 amino acids. CDR3 region: CASTPWGGHTEAFF. The CDR3 bases are TGTGCCAGCACTCCTTGGGGGGGGCACACTGAAGCTTTCTTT.

This chain uses TRBV7-9 with TRBJ2-1; 9 nucleotides match TRBD1. The CDR3 has 14 amino acids. V lost 5 bases, J lost 10 bases, and 9 bases stayed unmatched. Germline assignment: CDR1 SEHNR and CDR2 FQNEAQ (reference sequence). The CDR3 DNA reads as TGTGCCAGCAGCGTCTCGGGACAGGGTCGGGAGCAGTTCTTC. This sequence encodes CASSVSGQGREQFF.

The chain uses TRBV28 and TRBJ1-5; TRBD1 aligns across 10 bases. Trimming at V came to 2 bases and at J to 7 bases, leaving 5 bases not matched to a gene. The CDR3 loop spans 15 amino acids. In germline, CDR1 is MDHEN, CDR2 SYDVKM. DNA for the CDR3: TGTGCCAGCAGTTTACGACAGGGGGCAAGACAGCCCCAGCATTTT. It yields the protein CASSLRQGARQPQHF.

The CDR3 region is CASTKSAWGRGPLAKNIQYF. The CDR3 DNA reads as TGTGCCAGCACCAAAAGTGCCTGGGGGAGGGGGCCACTAGCCAAAAACATTCAGTACTTC. This chain links TRBV28 with TRBJ2-4; D is perhaps TRBD1 or TRBD2 (7 bases each). Germline CDR1 and CDR2: MDHEN and SYDVKM. CDR3 length: 20 amino acids. Deletions cut 7 bases from V and 0 bases from J, with 28 bases between.

The V gene is TRBV13, the J gene TRBJ1-1, with TRBD1 matching 11 bases. Germline assignment: CDR1 PRHDT and CDR2 FYEKMQ (reference sequence). The CDR3 is 13 amino acids. V lost 5 bases to trimming and J lost 14 bases; unmatched junction nucleotides: 10. The chain's CDR3 is CASSHGQGALVFF. The CDR3 bases are TGTGCCAGCAGCCATGGACAGGGGGCGCTTGTATTCTTT. Supplemented by reference TRBV13 and TRBJ1-1, the full variable domain reads AAGVIQSPRHLIKEKRETATLKCYPIPRHDTVYWYQQGPGQDPQFLISFYEKMQSDKGSIPDRFSAQQFSDYHSELNMSSLELGDSALYFCASSHGQGALVFFGQGTRLTVV.

This clone is a singleton in its sample. The gene calls are TRBV25-1 and TRBJ2-1; 11 nucleotides agree with TRBD1. CDR1 is MGHDK, CDR2 SYGVNS, per germline. The CDR3 has 16 amino acids. Trimming cost V 6 bases and J 10 bases; bases outside gene matches: 14. CDR3 coding DNA: TGTGCCAGCAGAGGGCCGGGACAGGGGGTCCCGGGGGAGCAGTTCTTC. Its protein is CASRGPGQGVPGEQFF.

The chain joins TRBV5-1 to TRBJ2-2, with TRBD2 as a possible D gene (6 bases). V lost 5 bases and J lost 6, with 14 bases in between. Germline loops: CDR1 SGHRS, CDR2 YFSETQ. The CDR3 consists of 14 residues. CDR3 DNA: TGCGCCAGCAGGTTACCCGGGGGATCCGGGGAGCTGTTTTTT. Its translation: CASRLPGGSGELFF.

This sequence joins TRBV27 and TRBJ1-1, with D possibly being TRBD1 (6 bases). Trimming cost V 3 bases and J 5 bases, with 16 bases left between them. The CDR3 extends over 15 amino acids. The germline V gene has CDR1 MNHEY and CDR2 SMNVEV (reference sequence). CDR3 sequence reads: CASSLGRGPRTEAFF. CDR3 coding DNA: TGTGCCAGCAGTTTGGGACGGGGGCCCAGGACTGAAGCTTTCTTT.

The chain links TRBV6-1 to TRBJ2-7; no reliable D call. With 2 bases removed from V and 4 bases from J, the gap between germline ends came to 15 bases. The germline gives CDR1 MNHNS, CDR2 SASEGT. This CDR3 has 15 amino acids. The CDR3 DNA is TGTGCCAGCAGTGAACAGGCACGGACCGCGTACGAGCAGTACTTC. It translates to CASSEQARTAYEQYF.